This T cell receptor (beta chain) emerged from a study of OX40 agonist ivuxolimab in advanced cancers. Produced via immunoSEQ multiplex PCR; TCRdb's table is partial and in-frame only. The sample lists about 37,000 clones, around 89% occurring once. Trimming took 4 bases from V and 0 from J, leaving 16 bases between them. The CDR3 sequence is 18 residues long. The V gene's germline CDR1 is SGHDN and CDR2 FVKESK. The sequencing used CD4+ or CD8+ T cells sorted from blood, collected in a trial of the OX40 agonist ivuxolimab. This sequence was found in an adult with an advanced solid tumor such as melanoma, head and neck, liver or kidney cancer. The chain carries TRBV14 and TRBJ2-6, with D tentatively TRBD2 (6 bases). The CDR3 protein is CASSPLSGGSSGANVLTF. The CDR3 DNA reads as TGTGCCAGCAGCCCACTGAGTGGGGGGAGCTCTGGGGCCAACGTCCTGACTTTC.